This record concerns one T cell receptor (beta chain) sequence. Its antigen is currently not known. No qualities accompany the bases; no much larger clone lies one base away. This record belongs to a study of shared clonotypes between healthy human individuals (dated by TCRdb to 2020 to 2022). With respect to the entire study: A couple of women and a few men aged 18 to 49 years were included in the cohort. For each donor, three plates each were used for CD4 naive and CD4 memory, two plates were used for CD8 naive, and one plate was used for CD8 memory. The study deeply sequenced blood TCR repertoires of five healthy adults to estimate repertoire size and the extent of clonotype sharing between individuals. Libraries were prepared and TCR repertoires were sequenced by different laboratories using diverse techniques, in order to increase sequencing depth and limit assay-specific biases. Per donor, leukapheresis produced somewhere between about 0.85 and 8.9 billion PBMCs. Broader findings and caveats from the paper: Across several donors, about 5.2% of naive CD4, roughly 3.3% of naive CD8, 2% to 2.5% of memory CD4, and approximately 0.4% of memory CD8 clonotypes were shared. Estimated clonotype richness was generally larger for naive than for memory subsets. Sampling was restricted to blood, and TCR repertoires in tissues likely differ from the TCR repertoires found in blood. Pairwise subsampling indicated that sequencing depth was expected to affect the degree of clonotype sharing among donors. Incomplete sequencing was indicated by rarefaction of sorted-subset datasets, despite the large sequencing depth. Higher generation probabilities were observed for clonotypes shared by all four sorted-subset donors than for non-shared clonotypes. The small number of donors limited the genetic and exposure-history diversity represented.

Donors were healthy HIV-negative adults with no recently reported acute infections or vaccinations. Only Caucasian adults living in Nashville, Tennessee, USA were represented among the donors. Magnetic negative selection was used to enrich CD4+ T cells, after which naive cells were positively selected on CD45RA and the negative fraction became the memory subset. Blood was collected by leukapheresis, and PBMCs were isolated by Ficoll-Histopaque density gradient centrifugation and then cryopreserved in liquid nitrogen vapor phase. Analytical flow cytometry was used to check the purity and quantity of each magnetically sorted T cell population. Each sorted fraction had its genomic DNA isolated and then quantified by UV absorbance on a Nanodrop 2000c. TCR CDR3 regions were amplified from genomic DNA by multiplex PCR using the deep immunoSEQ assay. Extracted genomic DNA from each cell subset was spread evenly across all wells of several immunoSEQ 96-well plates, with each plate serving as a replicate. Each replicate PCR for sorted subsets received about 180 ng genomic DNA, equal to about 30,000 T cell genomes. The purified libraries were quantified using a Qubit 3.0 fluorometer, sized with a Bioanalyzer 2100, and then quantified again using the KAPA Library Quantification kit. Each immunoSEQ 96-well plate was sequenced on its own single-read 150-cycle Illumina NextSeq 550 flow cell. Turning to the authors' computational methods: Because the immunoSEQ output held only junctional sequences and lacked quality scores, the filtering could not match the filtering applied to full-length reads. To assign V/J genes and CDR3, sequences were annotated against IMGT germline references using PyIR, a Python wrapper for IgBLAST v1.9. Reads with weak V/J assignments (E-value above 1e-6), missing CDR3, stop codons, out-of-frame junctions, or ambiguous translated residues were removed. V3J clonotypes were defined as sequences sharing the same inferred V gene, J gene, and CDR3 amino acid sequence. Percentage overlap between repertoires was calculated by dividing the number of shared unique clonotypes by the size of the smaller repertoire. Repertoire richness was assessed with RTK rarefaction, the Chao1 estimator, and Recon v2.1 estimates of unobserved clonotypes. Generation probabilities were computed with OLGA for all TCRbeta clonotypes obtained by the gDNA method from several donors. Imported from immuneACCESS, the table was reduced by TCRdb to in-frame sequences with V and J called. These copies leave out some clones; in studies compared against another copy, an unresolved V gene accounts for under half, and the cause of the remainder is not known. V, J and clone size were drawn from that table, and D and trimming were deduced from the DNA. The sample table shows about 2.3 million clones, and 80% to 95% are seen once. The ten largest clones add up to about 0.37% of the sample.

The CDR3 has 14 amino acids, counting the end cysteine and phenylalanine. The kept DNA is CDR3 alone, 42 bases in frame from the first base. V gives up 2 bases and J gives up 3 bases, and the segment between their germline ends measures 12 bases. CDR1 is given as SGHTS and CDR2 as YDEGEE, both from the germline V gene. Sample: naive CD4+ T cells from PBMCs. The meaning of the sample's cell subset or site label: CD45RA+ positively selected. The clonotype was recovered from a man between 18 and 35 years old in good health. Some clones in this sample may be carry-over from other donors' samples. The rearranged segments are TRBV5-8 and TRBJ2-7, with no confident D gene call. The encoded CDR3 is CASSFNLIVYEQYF. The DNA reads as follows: TGTGCCAGCAGCTTTAATCTCATCGTCTACGAGCAGTACTTC.